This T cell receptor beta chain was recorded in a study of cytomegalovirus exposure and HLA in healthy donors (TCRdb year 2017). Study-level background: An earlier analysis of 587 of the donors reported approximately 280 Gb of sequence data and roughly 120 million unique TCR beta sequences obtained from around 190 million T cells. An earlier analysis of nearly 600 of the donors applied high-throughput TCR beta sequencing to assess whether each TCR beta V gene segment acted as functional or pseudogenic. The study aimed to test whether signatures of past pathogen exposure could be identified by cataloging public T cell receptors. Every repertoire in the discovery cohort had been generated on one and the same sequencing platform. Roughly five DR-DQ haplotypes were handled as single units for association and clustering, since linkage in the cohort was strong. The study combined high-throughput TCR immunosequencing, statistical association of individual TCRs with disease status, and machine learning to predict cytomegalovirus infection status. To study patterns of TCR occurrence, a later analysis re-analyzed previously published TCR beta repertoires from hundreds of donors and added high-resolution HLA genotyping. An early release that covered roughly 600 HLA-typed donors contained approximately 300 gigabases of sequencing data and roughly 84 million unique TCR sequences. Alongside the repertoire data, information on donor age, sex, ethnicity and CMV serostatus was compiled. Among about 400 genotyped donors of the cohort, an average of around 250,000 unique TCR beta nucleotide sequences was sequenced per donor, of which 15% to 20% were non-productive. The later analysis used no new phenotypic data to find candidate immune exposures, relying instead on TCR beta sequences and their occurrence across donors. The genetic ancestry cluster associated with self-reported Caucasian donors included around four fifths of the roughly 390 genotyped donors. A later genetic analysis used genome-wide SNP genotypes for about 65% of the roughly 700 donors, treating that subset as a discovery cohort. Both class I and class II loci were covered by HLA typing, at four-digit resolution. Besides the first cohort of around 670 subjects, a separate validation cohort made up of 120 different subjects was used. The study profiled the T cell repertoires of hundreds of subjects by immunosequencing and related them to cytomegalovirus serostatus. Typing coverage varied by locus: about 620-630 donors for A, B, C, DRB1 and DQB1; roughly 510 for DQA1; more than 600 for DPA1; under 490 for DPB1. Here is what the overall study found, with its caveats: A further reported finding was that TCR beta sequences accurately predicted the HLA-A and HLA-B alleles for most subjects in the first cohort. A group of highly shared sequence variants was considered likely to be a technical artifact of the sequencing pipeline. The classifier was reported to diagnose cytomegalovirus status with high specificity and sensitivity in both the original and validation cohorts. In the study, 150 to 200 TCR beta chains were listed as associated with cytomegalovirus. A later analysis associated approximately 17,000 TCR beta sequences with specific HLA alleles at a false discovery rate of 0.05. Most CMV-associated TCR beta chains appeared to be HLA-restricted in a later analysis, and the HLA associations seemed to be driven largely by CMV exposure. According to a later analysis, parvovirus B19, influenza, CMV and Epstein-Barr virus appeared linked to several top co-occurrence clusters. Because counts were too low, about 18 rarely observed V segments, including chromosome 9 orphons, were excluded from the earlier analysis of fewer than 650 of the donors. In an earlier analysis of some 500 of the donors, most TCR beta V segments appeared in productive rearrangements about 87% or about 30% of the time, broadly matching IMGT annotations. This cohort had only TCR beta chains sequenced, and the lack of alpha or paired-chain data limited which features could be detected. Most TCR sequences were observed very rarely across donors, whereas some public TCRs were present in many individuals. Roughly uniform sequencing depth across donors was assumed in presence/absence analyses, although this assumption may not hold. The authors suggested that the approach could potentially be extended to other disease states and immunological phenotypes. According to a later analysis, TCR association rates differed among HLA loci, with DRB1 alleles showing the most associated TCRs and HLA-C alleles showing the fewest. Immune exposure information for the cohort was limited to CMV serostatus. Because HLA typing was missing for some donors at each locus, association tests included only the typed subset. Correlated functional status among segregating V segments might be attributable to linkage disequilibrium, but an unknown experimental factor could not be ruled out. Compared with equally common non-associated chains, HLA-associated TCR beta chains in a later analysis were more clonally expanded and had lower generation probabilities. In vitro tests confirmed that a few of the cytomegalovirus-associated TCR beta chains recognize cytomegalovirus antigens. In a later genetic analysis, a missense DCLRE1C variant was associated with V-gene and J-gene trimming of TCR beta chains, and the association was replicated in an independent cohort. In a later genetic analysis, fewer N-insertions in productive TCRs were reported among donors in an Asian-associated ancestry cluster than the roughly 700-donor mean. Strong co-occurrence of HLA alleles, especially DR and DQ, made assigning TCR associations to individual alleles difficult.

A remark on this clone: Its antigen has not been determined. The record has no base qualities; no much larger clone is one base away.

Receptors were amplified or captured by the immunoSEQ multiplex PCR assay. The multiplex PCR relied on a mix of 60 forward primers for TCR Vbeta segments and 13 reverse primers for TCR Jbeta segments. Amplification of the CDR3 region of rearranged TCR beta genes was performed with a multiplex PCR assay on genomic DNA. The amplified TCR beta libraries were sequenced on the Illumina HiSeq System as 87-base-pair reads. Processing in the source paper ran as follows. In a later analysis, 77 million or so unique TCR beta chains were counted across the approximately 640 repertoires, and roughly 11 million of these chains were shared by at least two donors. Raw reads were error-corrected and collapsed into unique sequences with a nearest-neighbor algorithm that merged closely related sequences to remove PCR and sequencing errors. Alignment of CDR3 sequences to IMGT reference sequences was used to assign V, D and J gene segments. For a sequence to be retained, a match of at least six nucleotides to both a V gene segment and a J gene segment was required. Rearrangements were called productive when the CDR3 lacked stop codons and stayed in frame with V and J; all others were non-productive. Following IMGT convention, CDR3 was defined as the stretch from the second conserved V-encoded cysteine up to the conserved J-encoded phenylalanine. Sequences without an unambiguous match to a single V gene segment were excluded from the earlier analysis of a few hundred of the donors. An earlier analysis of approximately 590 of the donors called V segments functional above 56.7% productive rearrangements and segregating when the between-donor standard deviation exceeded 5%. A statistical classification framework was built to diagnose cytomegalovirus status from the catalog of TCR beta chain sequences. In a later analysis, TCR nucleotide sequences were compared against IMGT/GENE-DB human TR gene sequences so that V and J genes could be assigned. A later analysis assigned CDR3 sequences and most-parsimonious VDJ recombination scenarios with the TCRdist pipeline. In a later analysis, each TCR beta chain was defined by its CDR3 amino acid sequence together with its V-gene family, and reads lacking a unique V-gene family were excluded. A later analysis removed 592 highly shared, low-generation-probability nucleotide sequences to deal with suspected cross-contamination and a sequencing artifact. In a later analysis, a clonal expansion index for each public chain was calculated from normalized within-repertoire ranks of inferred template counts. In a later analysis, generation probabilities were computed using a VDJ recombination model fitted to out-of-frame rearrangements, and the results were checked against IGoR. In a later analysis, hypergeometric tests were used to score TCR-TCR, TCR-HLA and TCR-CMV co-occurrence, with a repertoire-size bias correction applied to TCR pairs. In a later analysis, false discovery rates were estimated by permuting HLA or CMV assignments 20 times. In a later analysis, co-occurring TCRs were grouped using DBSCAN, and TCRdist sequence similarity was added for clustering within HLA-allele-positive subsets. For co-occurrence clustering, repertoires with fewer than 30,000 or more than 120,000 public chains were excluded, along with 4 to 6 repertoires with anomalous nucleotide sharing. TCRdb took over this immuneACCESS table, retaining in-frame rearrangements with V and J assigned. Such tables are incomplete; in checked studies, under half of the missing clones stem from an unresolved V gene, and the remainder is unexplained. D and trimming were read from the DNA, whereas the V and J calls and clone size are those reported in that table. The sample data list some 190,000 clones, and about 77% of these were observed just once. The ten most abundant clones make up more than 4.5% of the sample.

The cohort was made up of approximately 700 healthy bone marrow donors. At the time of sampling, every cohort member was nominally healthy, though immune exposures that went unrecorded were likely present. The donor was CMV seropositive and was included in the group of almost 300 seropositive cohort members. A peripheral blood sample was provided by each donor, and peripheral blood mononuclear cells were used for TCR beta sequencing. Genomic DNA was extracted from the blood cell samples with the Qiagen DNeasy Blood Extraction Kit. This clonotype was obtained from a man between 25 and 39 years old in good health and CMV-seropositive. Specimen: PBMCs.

The base sequence is TGTGCCAGTAGTACCGACGGGGGGGGACCCTACGAGCAGTACTTC. Translated, this is CASSTDGGGPYEQYF. The chain joins TRBV19 to TRBJ2-7, with TRBD2 matching 8 junction bases. Germline trimming: 4 bases from V, 2 bases from J; junction bases outside gene matches: 7. For CDR1 and CDR2, the germline V gene (reference sequence) lists LNHDA and SQIVND. Reading from cysteine to phenylalanine, the CDR3 counts 15 amino acids. The CDR3 DNA has 45 bases and is translated from base 1.